Sequencing of this TCR beta chain was carried out in a study of T cell repertoires in cytomegalovirus infection. In the study overall: Public TCR beta signatures provided an indication of both CMV infection and a matching HLA type.

MiXCR was run by TCRdb on the reads, yielding one entry per CDR3 protein. Of approximately 500,000 distinct CDR3 sequences in the sample, more than 15% are singletons; the top ten hold roughly a quarter. Study observations and caveats: HLA-C-restricted TCR beta clonotypes specific for CMV led the ex vivo response.

In this sample, this clonotype turned up a few times. The antigen remains unidentified. The germline gives CDR1 MNHEY, CDR2 SMNVEV (reference sequence). The CDR3 spans 16 residues. V lost 7 bases to trimming and J lost 6 bases, with 24 bases between them. The material sequenced was CD8+ T cells from PBMCs. The V call is TRBV27, the J call TRBJ1-2, with D perhaps matching TRBD1 (6 bases). The TCR originated in a human donor in good health (CMV status not recorded). Some clones in this sample may be carry-over from other donors' samples. The CDR3 loop is CASTELGGGFLDGYTF. DNA of the CDR3: TGTGCCAGCACCGAACTAGGGGGGGGCTTCTTGGATGGCTACACCTTC.